This T cell receptor (beta chain) was recovered during a study of cytomegalovirus exposure and HLA in healthy donors. Overall study context: Most donors, 70% to 85% of approximately 400 genotyped, fell in the Caucasian-associated ancestry cluster. The study, taken as a whole, reports: Reported results showed that the classifier diagnosed cytomegalovirus status with high specificity and sensitivity.

In germline, CDR1 is MDHEN, CDR2 SYDVKM. The CDR3 extends over 14 amino acids. A multiplex PCR was run with 60 Vbeta primers and 13 Jbeta primers. Produced via immunoSEQ multiplex PCR; TCRdb's table is partial and in-frame only. Seen here are around 97,000 clones, around 76% observed once, and the top ten hold 10% to 13%. In this sample, this clone turned up once. Antigen specificity is unknown. An end of the junction does not agree with germline; a read error may underlie this. This TCR came from a woman in her late teens or twenties in good health and CMV-seropositive. Sequences were obtained from PBMCs. The chain is built from TRBV28 and TRBJ2-1; the match to TRBD2 covers 9 bases. The DNA of the CDR3 is TGTGCCAGCAGTACCCTTCACAGCGGGAGGCCAGGGCTCTTC. Its translation: CASSTLHSGRPGLF. Together with reference TRBV28 and TRBJ2-1, the CDR3 gives the full variable domain: DVKVTQSSRYLVKRTGEKVFLECVQDMDHENMFWYRQDPGLGLRLIYFSYDVKMKEKGDIPEGYSVSREKKERFSLILESASTNQTSMYLCASSTLHSGRPGLFGPGTRLTVL.